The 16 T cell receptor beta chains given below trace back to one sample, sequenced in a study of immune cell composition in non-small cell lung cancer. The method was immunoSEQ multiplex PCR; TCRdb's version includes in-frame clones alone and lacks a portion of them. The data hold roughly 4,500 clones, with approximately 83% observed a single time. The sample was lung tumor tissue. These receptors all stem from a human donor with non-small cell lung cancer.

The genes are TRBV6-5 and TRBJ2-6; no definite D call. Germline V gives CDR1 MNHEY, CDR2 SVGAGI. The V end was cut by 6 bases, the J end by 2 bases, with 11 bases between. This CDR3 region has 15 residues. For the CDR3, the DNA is TGTGCCAGCAGCGTCCGTGGAGCTGGGGCCAACGTCCTGACTTTC. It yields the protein CASSVRGAGANVLTF.

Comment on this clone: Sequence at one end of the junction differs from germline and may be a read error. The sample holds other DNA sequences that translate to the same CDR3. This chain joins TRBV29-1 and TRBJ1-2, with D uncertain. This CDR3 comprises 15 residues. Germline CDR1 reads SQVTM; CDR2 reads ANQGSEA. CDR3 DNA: TGTAGCGTCCTCGACTACACCGGGAACAACTATGGCTACACCTTC. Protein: CSVLDYTGNNYGYTF.

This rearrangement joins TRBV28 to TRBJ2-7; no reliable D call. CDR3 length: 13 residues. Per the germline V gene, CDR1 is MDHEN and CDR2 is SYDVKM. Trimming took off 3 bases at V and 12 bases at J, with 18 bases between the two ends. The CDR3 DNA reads TGTGCCAGCAGTTTTCGTATTAATGCGGCCAGGTACTTC. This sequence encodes CASSFRINAARYF.

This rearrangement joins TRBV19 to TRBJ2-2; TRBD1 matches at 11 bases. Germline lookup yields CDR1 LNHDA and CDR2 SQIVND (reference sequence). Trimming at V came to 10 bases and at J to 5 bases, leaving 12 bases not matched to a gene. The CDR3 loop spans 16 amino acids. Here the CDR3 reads CATRGGTGGITGELFF. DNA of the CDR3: TGTGCCACCCGGGGGGGGACAGGGGGGATTACCGGGGAGCTGTTTTTT.

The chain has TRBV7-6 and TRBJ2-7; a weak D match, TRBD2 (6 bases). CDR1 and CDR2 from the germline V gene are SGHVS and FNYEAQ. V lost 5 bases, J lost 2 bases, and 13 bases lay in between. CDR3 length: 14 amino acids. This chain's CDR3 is CASSARLGPYEQYF. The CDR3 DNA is TGTGCCAGCAGCGCCAGACTAGGCCCCTACGAGCAGTACTTC.

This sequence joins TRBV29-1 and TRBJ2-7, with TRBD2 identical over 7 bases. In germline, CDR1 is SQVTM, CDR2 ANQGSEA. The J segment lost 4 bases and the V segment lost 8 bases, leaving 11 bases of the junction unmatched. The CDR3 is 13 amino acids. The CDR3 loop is CSSTLADTYEQYF. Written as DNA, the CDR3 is TGCAGCTCCACCCTAGCGGATACATACGAGCAGTACTTC.

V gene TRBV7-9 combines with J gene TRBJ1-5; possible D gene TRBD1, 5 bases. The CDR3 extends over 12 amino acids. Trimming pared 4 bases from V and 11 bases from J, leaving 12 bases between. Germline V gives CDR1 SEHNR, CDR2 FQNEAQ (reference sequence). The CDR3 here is CASSSNRLAQHF. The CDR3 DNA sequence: TGTGCCAGCAGCTCAAACAGGTTGGCCCAGCATTTT. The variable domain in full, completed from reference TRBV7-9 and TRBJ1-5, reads DTGVSQNPRHKITKRGQNVTFRCDPISEHNRLYWYRQTLGQGPEFLTYFQNEAQLEKSRLLSDRFSAERPKGSFSTLEIQRTEQGDSAMYLCASSSNRLAQHFGDGTRLSIL.

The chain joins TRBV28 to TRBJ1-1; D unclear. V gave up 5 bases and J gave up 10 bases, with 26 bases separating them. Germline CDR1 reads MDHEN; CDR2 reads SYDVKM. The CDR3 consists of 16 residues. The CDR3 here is CASSPPGYLLGLGAFF. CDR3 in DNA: TGTGCCAGCAGTCCGCCGGGGTACTTGCTTGGTCTTGGAGCTTTCTTT.

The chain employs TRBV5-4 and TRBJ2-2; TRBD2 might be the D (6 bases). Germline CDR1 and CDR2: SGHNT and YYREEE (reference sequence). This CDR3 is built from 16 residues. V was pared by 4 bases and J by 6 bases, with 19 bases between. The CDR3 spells CASSPDGGNFAGELFF. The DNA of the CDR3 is TGTGCCAGCAGCCCTGACGGGGGAAATTTCGCCGGGGAGCTGTTTTTT.

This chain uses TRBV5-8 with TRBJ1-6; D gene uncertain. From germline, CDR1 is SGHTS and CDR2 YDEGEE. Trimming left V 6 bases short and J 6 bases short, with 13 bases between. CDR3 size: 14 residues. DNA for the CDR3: TGTGCCAGCACCCACTTGACTTTTAATTCACCCCTCCACTTT. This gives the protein CASTHLTFNSPLHF.

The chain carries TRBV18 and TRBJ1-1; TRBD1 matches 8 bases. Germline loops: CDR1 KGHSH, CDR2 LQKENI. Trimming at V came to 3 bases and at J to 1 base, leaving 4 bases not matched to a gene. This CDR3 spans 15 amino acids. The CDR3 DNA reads TGTGCCAGCTCACCCCGGACAGGGACGAACACTGAAGCTTTCTTT. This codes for CASSPRTGTNTEAFF. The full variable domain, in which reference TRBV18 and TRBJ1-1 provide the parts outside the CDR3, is NAGVMQNPRHLVRRRGQEARLRCSPMKGHSHVYWYRQLPEEGLKFMVYLQKENIIDESGMPKERFSAEFPKEGPSILRIQQVVRGDSAAYFCASSPRTGTNTEAFFGQGTRLTVV.

CDR3 protein: CASSASTGGNYGYTF. The CDR3 bases are TGTGCCAGCAGTGCTTCCACAGGGGGTAACTATGGCTACACCTTC. The J gene is TRBJ1-2, the V gene TRBV6-4; TRBD1 agrees at 8 bases. CDR3 length: 15 residues. Unmatched junction bases numbered 5, after V lost 4 bases and J lost 1 base. Germline CDR1 MRHNA, CDR2 SNTAGT.

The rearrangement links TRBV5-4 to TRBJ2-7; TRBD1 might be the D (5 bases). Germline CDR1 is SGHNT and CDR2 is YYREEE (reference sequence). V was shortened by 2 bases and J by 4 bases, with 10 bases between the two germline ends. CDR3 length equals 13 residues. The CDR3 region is CASSLGVSYEQYF. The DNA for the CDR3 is TGTGCCAGCAGCTTAGGGGTGTCGTACGAGCAGTACTTC.

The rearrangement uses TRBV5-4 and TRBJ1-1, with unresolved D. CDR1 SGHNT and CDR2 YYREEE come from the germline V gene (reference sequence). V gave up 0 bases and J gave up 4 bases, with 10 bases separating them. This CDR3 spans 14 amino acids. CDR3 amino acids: CASSLDSSSTEAFF. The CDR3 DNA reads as TGTGCCAGCAGCTTGGACAGTTCAAGCACTGAAGCTTTCTTT. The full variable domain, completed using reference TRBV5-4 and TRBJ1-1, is ETGVTQSPTHLIKTRGQQVTLRCSSQSGHNTVSWYQQALGQGPQFIFQYYREEENGRGNFPPRFSGLQFPNYSSELNVNALELDDSALYLCASSLDSSSTEAFFGQGTRLTVV.

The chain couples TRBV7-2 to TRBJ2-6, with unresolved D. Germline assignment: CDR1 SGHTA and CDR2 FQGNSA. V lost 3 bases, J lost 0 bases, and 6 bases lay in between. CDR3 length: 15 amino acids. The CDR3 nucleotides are TGTGCCAGCAGCTTTGCAGGCTCTGGGGCCAACGTCCTGACTTTC. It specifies CASSFAGSGANVLTF.

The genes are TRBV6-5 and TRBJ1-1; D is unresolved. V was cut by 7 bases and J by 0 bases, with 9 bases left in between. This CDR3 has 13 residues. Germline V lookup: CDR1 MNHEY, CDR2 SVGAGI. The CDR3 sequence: CASKRDLNTEAFF. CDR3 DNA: TGTGCCAGCAAAAGAGACTTGAACACTGAAGCTTTCTTT.